This passage covers 10 T cell receptor beta chains from one sample sequenced in a study of blood T cells in healthy people across ages. Primed by a sample-barcoded 5' primer and a J-beta primer mix, a second PCR proceeded for about 7 to 11 cycles. TCRdb independently ran MiXCR on the 5' RACE reads; one entry per CDR3 protein. Here the sample spans 1.4 million or so distinct CDR3 sequences, 35% to 45% being singletons. Sequences were obtained from blood. The source is a woman aged 18-35 years in good health.

This clonotype was found a few times. The J gene is TRBJ2-2, the V gene TRBV18; D is perhaps TRBD1 (6 bases). The V and J ends lost 4 bases and 1 base respectively, with 10 bases between them. CDR1 is KGHSH, CDR2 LQKENI, per germline. This CDR3 comprises 15 residues. This CDR3 reads CASSLGQRNTGELFF. Written as DNA, the CDR3 is TGTGCCAGCTCACTCGGACAGAGGAACACCGGGGAGCTGTTTTTT.

This clonotype was counted only a few times. This CDR3 is CSVVGLSTDTQYF. CDR3 nucleotides: TGCAGCGTTGTGGGCCTTAGCACAGATACGCAGTATTTT. The genes are TRBV29-1 and TRBJ2-3; unclear D gene. This CDR3 is built from 13 residues. Looked up from germline, CDR1 is SQVTM and CDR2 is ANQGSEA. V was cut by 4 bases and J by 0 bases, with 8 bases left in between.

This chain joins TRBV29-1 and TRBJ2-7; D might be TRBD2 (6 bases). The V end lost 8 bases, the J end lost 6 bases, and 11 bases lay between the germline ends. CDR3 size: 10 residues. Germline values: CDR1 SQVTM, CDR2 ANQGSEA. DNA of the CDR3: TGCAGCATATATAGCGGCGAGCAGTACTTC. Translation: CSIYSGEQYF.

The rearrangement joins TRBV27 to TRBJ1-1, with D possibly TRBD1 on 5 matching bases. Trimming removed 3 bases from V and 4 bases from J, with 12 bases in between. This CDR3 is 14 amino acids long. Germline loops: CDR1 MNHEY, CDR2 SMNVEV (reference sequence). CDR3 in amino acids: CASSFSGRGTEAFF. The CDR3 DNA reads as TGTGCCAGCAGTTTTTCAGGGCGGGGCACTGAAGCTTTCTTT.

This clonotype has just a few counts. CDR3 amino acids: CSALPPAGTVGSNYGYTF. The CDR3 DNA reads as TGCAGTGCTCTTCCCCCAGCCGGGACAGTGGGTTCTAACTATGGCTACACCTTC. This chain uses TRBV20-1 with TRBJ1-2, with 7 bases fitting TRBD1. After removal of 5 bases from V and 0 bases from J, the junction contained 18 bases not matched to a gene. The CDR3 is made up of 18 amino acids. The germline V gene has CDR1 DFQATT and CDR2 SNEGSKA (reference sequence).

The chain recombines TRBV29-1 with TRBJ1-1; D is ambiguous. Looked up from germline, CDR1 is SQVTM and CDR2 is ANQGSEA. The CDR3 sequence is 10 residues long. V gave up 4 bases and J gave up 6 bases, with 6 bases separating them. Here the CDR3 DNA reads TGCAGCGTTGGGACGCCTGAAGCTTTCTTT. It specifies CSVGTPEAFF.

V and J are TRBV27 and TRBJ1-2; tentative D call: TRBD1 (5 bases). The germline CDR1 and CDR2 sequences are MNHEY and SMNVEV (reference sequence). CDR3 length: 15 amino acids. Trimming left V 6 bases short and J 2 bases short, with 16 bases between. The CDR3 here is CASRDTMRGNYGYTF. In DNA form, the CDR3 reads TGTGCCAGCAGGGACACTATGAGAGGAAACTATGGCTACACCTTC.

This sequence joins TRBV9 and TRBJ2-1; 9 nucleotides agree with TRBD1. Germline loops: CDR1 SGDLS, CDR2 YYNGEE. The V gene end was trimmed by 0 bases and the J gene end by 6 bases; junction bases not matched to a gene: 1. This CDR3 contains 14 residues. The CDR3 DNA sequence: TGTGCCAGCAGCGTAGCGGGACAGGGCAATGAGCAGTTCTTC. It translates to CASSVAGQGNEQFF.

This clonotype was seen a few times. The V call is TRBV7-9, the J call TRBJ2-1, with TRBD1 as a possible D gene (6 bases). The CDR3 has 14 residues. V lost 6 bases to trimming and J lost 6 bases, with 15 bases between them. CDR1 and CDR2 from the germline V gene are SEHNR and FQNEAQ (reference sequence). Written as DNA, the CDR3 is TGTGCCAGCAGACAAACAGGGAACTCCAATGAGCAGTTCTTC. Protein: CASRQTGNSNEQFF.

The chain employs TRBV20-1 and TRBJ2-4, with D possibly TRBD2 on 6 matching bases. The germline V gene encodes CDR1 DFQATT and CDR2 SNEGSKA (reference sequence). The CDR3 is 11 amino acids. CDR3 coding DNA: TGCAGCGCCGGGGGTCAAAACATTCAGTACTTC. Translation: CSAGGQNIQYF.